Many counts were recorded for the clone carrying this T cell receptor (beta chain). The data were taken from a study of kidney transplant recipient with SARS-CoV-2 infection. The V end lost 7 bases, the J end lost 1 base, and 13 bases lay between the germline ends. The CDR3 consists of 13 residues. Germline CDR1 SQVTM, CDR2 ANQGSEA. TCRdb used MiXCR to reprocess the reads, holding one entry per CDR3 protein. The sample records 200,000 to 300,000 distinct CDR3 sequences, about 30% being singletons. The TCR sequence derives from a male patient between 25 and 39 years old who had COVID-19 and was a kidney transplant recipient. Some T cells may be the graft donor's. The chain couples TRBV29-1 to TRBJ1-1; D remains unclear. Source: a blood sample, taken at baseline and between days 110 and 120 from a kidney transplant recipient. The CDR3 loop reads CSASTRKNTEAFF. As DNA, the CDR3 is TGCAGCGCTTCGACGCGAAAGAACACTGAAGCTTTCTTT.